The sequence of this TCR beta chain was determined in a study of cytomegalovirus exposure and HLA in healthy donors. Whole-study findings and limits: Indistinguishable V segments such as TRBV6-2 and TRBV6-3 were excluded. In a later analysis, an Asian-associated ancestry cluster reportedly showed fewer N-insertions than the approximately 700-donor mean.

Donors had nominal health at sampling but likely had unrecorded immune exposures. Looked up from germline, CDR1 is SGHAT and CDR2 is FQNNGV. The ends were cut back, 1 base at V and 6 bases at J, with 13 bases in the middle. The CDR3 is made up of 16 amino acids. 60 Vbeta and 13 Jbeta primers were used in PCR. TCRdb keeps only in-frame clones here, not all; method: immunoSEQ multiplex PCR. Of 55,000 to 80,000 clones in the sample, about 77% were seen once. Worth noting for this clone: Its antigen is still unknown.

Material for sequencing was PBMCs. The sequence came from a middle-aged man in good health and CMV-seronegative. The chain combines TRBV11-2 with TRBJ1-6; tentatively, D is TRBD1 (6 bases). This CDR3 is CASSLGSTGFNSPLHF. In nucleotides, the CDR3 is TGTGCCAGCAGCTTAGGTTCCACAGGGTTTAATTCACCCCTCCACTTT.